Described below is a single TCR beta chain sequence and its context. Each CDR3 protein gets one entry after TCRdb re-called the 5' RACE reads with MiXCR. Of about 70,000 distinct CDR3 sequences in the sample, about 5% were seen once. This record belongs to a study of early T cells in non-severe SARS-CoV-2 infection. The CDR3 runs 15 residues. The V segment lost 1 base and the J segment 6 bases; nucleotides outside the gene matches: 5. Germline V gives CDR1 SGHAT, CDR2 FQNNGV. The chain combines TRBV11-2 with TRBJ2-2, with TRBD2 identical over 7 bases. The material was whole blood, obtained at baseline. The source is an adult who was a healthcare worker with PCR-confirmed SARS-CoV-2 infection or an uninfected control (not recorded which). CDR3 nucleotide sequence: TGTGCCAGCAGCTTAGGCGGACTAGAAGCCGGGGAGCTGTTTTTT. Translated: CASSLGGLEAGELFF.